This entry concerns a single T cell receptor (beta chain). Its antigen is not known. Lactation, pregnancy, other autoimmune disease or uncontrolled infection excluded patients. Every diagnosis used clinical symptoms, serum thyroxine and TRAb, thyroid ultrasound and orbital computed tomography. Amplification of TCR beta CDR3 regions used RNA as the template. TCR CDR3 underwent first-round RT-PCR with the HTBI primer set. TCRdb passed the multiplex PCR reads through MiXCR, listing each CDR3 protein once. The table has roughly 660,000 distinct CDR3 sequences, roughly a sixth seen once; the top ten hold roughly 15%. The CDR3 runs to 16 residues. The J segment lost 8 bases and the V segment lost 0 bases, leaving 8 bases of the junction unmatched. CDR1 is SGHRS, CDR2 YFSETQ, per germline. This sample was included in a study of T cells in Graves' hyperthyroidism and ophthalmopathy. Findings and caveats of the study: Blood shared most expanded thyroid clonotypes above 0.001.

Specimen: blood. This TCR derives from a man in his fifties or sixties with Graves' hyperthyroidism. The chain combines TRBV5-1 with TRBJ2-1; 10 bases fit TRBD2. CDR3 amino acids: CASSLALAGVIDEQFF. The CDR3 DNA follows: TGCGCCAGCAGCTTGGCCCTAGCGGGAGTCATAGATGAGCAGTTCTTC.